Listed below are T cell receptor beta chains from one sample, sequenced in a study of control samples from healthy donors and cancer patients. Produced via immunoSEQ multiplex PCR; TCRdb's table is partial and in-frame only. This sample carries 65,000 to 95,000 clones, around 87% of them seen once, and the ten largest clones take over 15%. Sequencing was done on a sample of blood. The receptors come from a man in his fifties or sixties in good health. The CDR3 runs from the conserved cysteine through the conserved F or W. The order of the fields is D gene, V gene, J gene, clone size, CDR3 protein, CDR3 DNA. D genes are given only for firm matches. Size is omitted from some rows. Given values are once, few, many or a class for expanded clones.

NA	TRBV2	TRBJ2-5	NA	CASSGTVADLAQYF	TGTGCCAGCAGTGGGACAGTCGCTGATCTGGCCCAGTACTTC
TRBD2	TRBV4-1	TRBJ2-2	NA	CASSQGLAGTGELFF	TGCGCCAGCAGCCAAGGACTAGCGGGCACCGGGGAGCTGTTTTTT
NA	TRBV5-1	TRBJ2-1	once	CASSLVKPDEQFF	TGCGCCAGCAGCTTGGTTAAGCCGGATGAGCAGTTCTTC
NA	TRBV7-8	TRBJ1-1	NA	CASSSTWGEAFF	TGTGCCAGCAGCTCTACCTGGGGTGAAGCTTTCTTT
NA	TRBV13	TRBJ2-1	NA	CASSLNVDGTPWRDEQFF	TGTGCCAGCAGCTTAAATGTGGATGGGACTCCTTGGAGGGATGAGCAGTTCTTC
NA	TRBV7-3	TRBJ2-1	NA	CASSLNRANNEQFF	TGTGCCAGCAGTTTGAATAGGGCTAACAATGAGCAGTTCTTC
NA	TRBV6-5	TRBJ2-5	few	CASREYLRETQYF	TGTGCCAGCAGAGAGTATCTGCGGGAGACCCAGTACTTC
TRBD2	TRBV10-1	TRBJ2-3	NA	CASSESGASGSIADTQYF	TGCGCCAGCAGTGAGTCGGGGGCTAGCGGGAGTATCGCAGATACGCAGTATTTT
NA	TRBV11-2	TRBJ2-2	NA	CASSLFPAGGELFF	TGTGCCAGCAGCTTATTCCCAGCAGGCGGGGAGCTGTTTTTT
TRBD2	TRBV28	TRBJ2-3	NA	CASRLAGETDTQYF	TGTGCCAGCAGGCTAGCGGGGGAAACAGATACGCAGTATTTT
TRBD2	TRBV7-9	TRBJ2-7	NA	CASSLVRVLAGGEEQYF	TGTGCCAGCAGCTTAGTCAGGGTTCTAGCGGGAGGTGAAGAGCAGTACTTC
NA	TRBV7-2	TRBJ1-1	NA	CASRPDPLNIEAFF	TGTGCCAGCAGACCCGACCCGTTAAACATTGAAGCTTTCTTT
TRBD1	TRBV19	TRBJ2-7	NA	CASSIGGGGGEQYF	TGTGCCAGTAGTATAGGAGGGGGCGGAGGCGAGCAGTACTTC
NA	TRBV12-5	TRBJ1-1	NA	CASGGSGPTTEAFF	TGTGCTAGTGGTGGTTCCGGGCCCACCACTGAAGCTTTCTTT
NA	TRBV30	TRBJ2-3	NA	CAWGVSTDTQYF	TGTGCCTGGGGGGTATCCACAGATACGCAGTATTTT
TRBD1	TRBV29-1	TRBJ1-2	NA	CSGSSGTGTGYTF	TGCAGCGGGAGCTCCGGGACAGGGACCGGCTACACCTTC
TRBD2	TRBV6-6	TRBJ2-7	NA	CASCRGAGVEQYF	TGTGCCAGCTGCCGGGGAGCGGGAGTCGAGCAGTACTTC
NA	TRBV14	TRBJ1-1	NA	CASSLQWATEAFF	TGTGCCAGCAGCCTACAATGGGCCACTGAAGCTTTCTTT
TRBD1	TRBV24-1	TRBJ1-5	NA	CTDRDRGRRPQHF	TGTACCGACCGGGACAGGGGGAGAAGGCCCCAGCATTTT
NA	TRBV6-2/TRBV6-3	TRBJ1-5	NA	CASSHGGSNQPQHF	TGTGCCAGCAGCCACGGGGGGAGCAATCAGCCCCAGCATTTT
NA	TRBV9	TRBJ2-3	NA	CASSASITDTQYF	TGTGCCAGCAGCGCCTCGATAACAGATACGCAGTATTTT
TRBD1	TRBV12-5	TRBJ1-5	few	CASGLGQGYQPQHF	TGTGCTAGTGGTTTGGGACAGGGGTATCAGCCCCAGCATTTT
NA	TRBV24-1	TRBJ1-4	NA	CATSPGGTATNEKLFF	TGTGCCACCAGTCCTGGGGGGACTGCAACTAATGAAAAACTGTTTTTT
NA	TRBV2	TRBJ1-6	few	CASSVGRPHSPLHF	TGTGCCAGCAGTGTCGGCAGGCCGCACTCACCCCTCCACTTT
NA	TRBV12-3/TRBV12-4	TRBJ1-5	NA	CATAASREQPQHF	TGTGCCACTGCCGCCTCCCGGGAGCAGCCCCAGCATTTT